A selection of T cell receptor beta chains follows, all from one sample in a study of cytomegalovirus exposure and HLA in healthy donors. Repertoires were generated with immunoSEQ multiplex PCR, while TCRdb's copy carries only in-frame clones and drops some. The top ten hold 5.9% of the sample, which has about 93,000 clones, 55% to 70% seen once. Sequencing was performed on PBMCs. The source is a boy between 10 and 17 years old in good health and CMV-seropositive. Each CDR3 is given with its conserved first and last residue. Each record gives: D gene, clone size, V gene, J gene, CDR3 protein, CDR3 DNA. The D gene is left open where the match is weak. Clone size is shown for a subset of rows, as once, few, many or a class of expanded clone.

d_gene: TRBD1; abundance: .; v_gene: TRBV19; j_gene: TRBJ2-7; CDR3aa: CASSGNIRDRTYEQYF; CDR3nt: TGTGCCAGTAGTGGCAACATCCGGGACAGAACCTACGAGCAGTACTTC
d_gene: .; abundance: .; v_gene: TRBV25-1; j_gene: TRBJ1-6; CDR3aa: CASSELQGSSPLHF; CDR3nt: TGTGCCAGCAGTGAACTTCAGGGGAGCTCACCCCTCCACTTT
d_gene: TRBD1; abundance: .; v_gene: TRBV7-2; j_gene: TRBJ1-2; CDR3aa: CASSSAGTGWGYTF; CDR3nt: TGTGCCAGCAGCTCCGCCGGGACAGGGTGGGGCTACACCTTC
d_gene: TRBD1; abundance: .; v_gene: TRBV9; j_gene: TRBJ2-7; CDR3aa: CASSVAPRQGSSYEQYF; CDR3nt: TGTGCCAGCAGCGTAGCCCCCAGACAGGGGAGCTCCTACGAGCAGTACTTC
d_gene: TRBD1; abundance: .; v_gene: TRBV5-1; j_gene: TRBJ1-2; CDR3aa: CASSADRESNGYTF; CDR3nt: TGCGCCAGCAGCGCCGACAGGGAAAGTAATGGCTACACCTTC
d_gene: .; abundance: .; v_gene: TRBV21-1; j_gene: TRBJ2-5; CDR3aa: CASSKEPGEETQYF; CDR3nt: TGTGCCAGCAGCAAAGAGCCGGGTGAAGAGACCCAGTACTTC
d_gene: .; abundance: .; v_gene: TRBV27; j_gene: TRBJ2-7; CDR3aa: CASAPRGNEQYF; CDR3nt: TGTGCCAGCGCGCCCCGGGGTAACGAGCAGTACTTC
d_gene: TRBD1; abundance: .; v_gene: TRBV7-2; j_gene: TRBJ1-2; CDR3aa: CASSWRQGELYGYTF; CDR3nt: TGTGCCAGCAGTTGGCGACAGGGGGAACTATATGGCTACACCTTC
d_gene: TRBD2; abundance: .; v_gene: TRBV29-1; j_gene: TRBJ2-5; CDR3aa: CSVGVASGGWETQYF; CDR3nt: TGCAGCGTTGGAGTGGCTAGCGGGGGTTGGGAGACCCAGTACTTC
d_gene: .; abundance: .; v_gene: TRBV2; j_gene: TRBJ1-6; CDR3aa: CATIAGSSYNSPLHF; CDR3nt: TGTGCCACTATCGCCGGGAGCTCCTATAATTCACCCCTCCACTTT
d_gene: TRBD1; abundance: .; v_gene: TRBV5-1; j_gene: TRBJ2-1; CDR3aa: CASSPTGQGLNEQFF; CDR3nt: TGCGCCAGCAGCCCGACGGGACAGGGCCTCAATGAGCAGTTCTTC
d_gene: .; abundance: few; v_gene: TRBV7-9; j_gene: TRBJ2-3; CDR3aa: CASSLWGDSTDTQYF; CDR3nt: TGTGCCAGCAGCTTATGGGGGGATAGCACAGATACGCAGTATTTT
d_gene: .; abundance: .; v_gene: TRBV18; j_gene: TRBJ2-1; CDR3aa: CASSPLMRDNEQFF; CDR3nt: TGTGCCAGCTCACCACTTATGAGAGACAATGAGCAGTTCTTC
d_gene: .; abundance: few; v_gene: TRBV5-5; j_gene: TRBJ1-1; CDR3aa: CASSPGTEAFF; CDR3nt: TGTGCCAGCAGCCCGGGGACTGAAGCTTTCTTT
d_gene: TRBD1; abundance: .; v_gene: TRBV19; j_gene: TRBJ1-4; CDR3aa: CASRGQDIGGEKLFF; CDR3nt: TGTGCCAGTAGGGGACAGGATATTGGCGGTGAAAAACTGTTTTTT
d_gene: TRBD1; abundance: few; v_gene: TRBV7-2; j_gene: TRBJ1-2; CDR3aa: CASSATGTEGGYTF; CDR3nt: TGTGCCAGCAGCGCGACCGGGACAGAGGGTGGCTACACCTTC
d_gene: TRBD1; abundance: .; v_gene: TRBV30; j_gene: TRBJ2-5; CDR3aa: CAWRKTGGEQYF; CDR3nt: TGTGCCTGGAGAAAGACAGGGGGAGAGCAGTACTTC
d_gene: .; abundance: .; v_gene: TRBV30; j_gene: TRBJ1-1; CDR3aa: CAWSVLNREAFF; CDR3nt: TGTGCCTGGAGTGTTTTGAACAGAGAAGCTTTCTTT
d_gene: TRBD1; abundance: few; v_gene: TRBV27; j_gene: TRBJ1-1; CDR3aa: CASSGTGVNTEAFF; CDR3nt: TGTGCCAGCAGTGGGACAGGGGTGAACACTGAAGCTTTCTTT
d_gene: TRBD1; abundance: few; v_gene: TRBV11-2; j_gene: TRBJ2-4; CDR3aa: CASSTQLAGTGDIQYF; CDR3nt: TGTGCCAGCAGCACCCAACTAGCTGGGACAGGGGACATTCAGTACTTC
d_gene: TRBD2; abundance: .; v_gene: TRBV7-2; j_gene: TRBJ2-5; CDR3aa: CASSTGTSGTRVETQYF; CDR3nt: TGTGCCAGCAGCACAGGGACTAGCGGGACGCGGGTGGAGACCCAGTACTTC
d_gene: TRBD1; abundance: few; v_gene: TRBV7-9; j_gene: TRBJ1-5; CDR3aa: CASSYTGGDSPQHF; CDR3nt: TGTGCCAGCAGTTACACAGGGGGCGATTCCCCCCAGCATTTT
d_gene: .; abundance: .; v_gene: TRBV27; j_gene: TRBJ1-5; CDR3aa: CASSEQGFSNQPQHF; CDR3nt: TGTGCCAGCAGCGAACAGGGATTTAGCAATCAGCCCCAGCATTTT
d_gene: TRBD1; abundance: .; v_gene: TRBV6-1; j_gene: TRBJ1-4; CDR3aa: CASSAGRGQVREKLFF; CDR3nt: TGTGCCAGCAGTGCAGGGAGGGGACAGGTCCGAGAAAAACTGTTTTTT
d_gene: TRBD1; abundance: .; v_gene: TRBV7-9; j_gene: TRBJ1-1; CDR3aa: CASSFGQGEAFF; CDR3nt: TGTGCCAGCAGCTTCGGACAGGGCGAAGCTTTCTTT
d_gene: .; abundance: few; v_gene: TRBV10-3; j_gene: TRBJ2-7; CDR3aa: CAISESHYEQYF; CDR3nt: TGTGCCATCAGTGAGTCCCACTACGAGCAGTACTTC
d_gene: .; abundance: .; v_gene: TRBV10-3; j_gene: TRBJ1-3; CDR3aa: CAISEDRNSGNTIYF; CDR3nt: TGTGCCATCAGTGAGGACAGGAACTCTGGAAACACCATATATTTT
d_gene: .; abundance: few; v_gene: TRBV29-1; j_gene: TRBJ1-2; CDR3aa: CSARTALPNYGYTF; CDR3nt: TGCAGCGCCCGGACAGCACTACCTAACTATGGCTACACCTTC
d_gene: TRBD1; abundance: few; v_gene: TRBV30; j_gene: TRBJ1-5; CDR3aa: CAWGPQGGQPQHF; CDR3nt: TGTGCCTGGGGTCCACAGGGGGGTCAGCCCCAGCATTTT
d_gene: .; abundance: few; v_gene: TRBV14; j_gene: TRBJ1-3; CDR3aa: CASSLTGTGNTIYF; CDR3nt: TGTGCCAGCAGCCTTACAGGGACTGGAAACACCATATATTTT
d_gene: TRBD1; abundance: once; v_gene: TRBV2; j_gene: TRBJ1-3; CDR3aa: CASSLDRGSGNTIYF; CDR3nt: TGTGCCAGCAGCCTAGACAGGGGGTCTGGAAACACCATATATTTT
d_gene: .; abundance: few; v_gene: TRBV5-6; j_gene: TRBJ1-4; CDR3aa: CASSLLGVTNEKLFF; CDR3nt: TGTGCCAGCAGCTTGCTCGGGGTCACTAATGAAAAACTGTTTTTT
d_gene: .; abundance: .; v_gene: TRBV6-5; j_gene: TRBJ2-7; CDR3aa: CASSYSGGAFYEQYF; CDR3nt: TGTGCCAGCAGTTACTCGGGGGGGGCGTTTTACGAGCAGTACTTC
d_gene: TRBD1; abundance: once; v_gene: TRBV6-1; j_gene: TRBJ1-3; CDR3aa: CASTWDRRLQNTIYF; CDR3nt: TGTGCCAGCACCTGGGACAGGCGATTGCAAAACACCATATATTTT
d_gene: TRBD2; abundance: .; v_gene: TRBV5-1; j_gene: TRBJ2-3; CDR3aa: CASSSRLAGGGSTDTQYF; CDR3nt: TGCGCCAGCAGCTCCCGACTAGCGGGGGGTGGTAGCACAGATACGCAGTATTTT
d_gene: .; abundance: .; v_gene: TRBV2; j_gene: TRBJ1-1; CDR3aa: CASSELEDTEAFF; CDR3nt: TGTGCCAGCAGTGAACTGGAGGACACTGAAGCTTTCTTT
d_gene: TRBD2; abundance: .; v_gene: TRBV29-1; j_gene: TRBJ2-7; CDR3aa: CSVTGLASYEQYF; CDR3nt: TGCAGCGTTACGGGACTAGCCTCCTACGAGCAGTACTTC
d_gene: .; abundance: .; v_gene: TRBV6-5; j_gene: TRBJ1-6; CDR3aa: CASRGTAYNSPLHF; CDR3nt: TGTGCCAGCAGAGGGACTGCCTATAATTCACCCCTCCACTTT
d_gene: .; abundance: .; v_gene: TRBV6-1; j_gene: TRBJ2-5; CDR3aa: CASSFNRAETQYF; CDR3nt: TGTGCCAGCAGTTTTAACAGGGCAGAGACCCAGTACTTC
d_gene: .; abundance: .; v_gene: TRBV7-9; j_gene: TRBJ1-1; CDR3aa: CASSRLGGGVNTEAFF; CDR3nt: TGTGCCAGCAGCCGTCTCGGGGGTGGTGTTAACACTGAAGCTTTCTTT
d_gene: TRBD1; abundance: .; v_gene: TRBV9; j_gene: TRBJ1-5; CDR3aa: CASSSGGPQHF; CDR3nt: TGTGCCAGCAGCTCAGGGGGGCCCCAGCATTTT